This TCR beta chain was identified in a study of tumor-infiltrating lymphocytes in primary liver carcinoma. As for the study in general: Maximum tumor diameters ranged from roughly 4 to 11 cm, stage T1-T3 N0M0.

This clonotype was observed at least ten times. Per the germline V gene, CDR1 is SEHNR and CDR2 is FQNEAQ (reference sequence). Trimming took off 5 bases at V and 3 bases at J, with 9 bases between the two ends. CDR3 length equals 13 residues. Without any cell sorting, roughly 20-33 mg of bulk tissue yielded co-extracted RNA and DNA. Patients were chronically HBV-infected and treatment-naive. Five separate regions of each tumor underwent sampling. Total RNA (approximately 500 ng) served as template for TCR beta cDNA synthesis primed by a constant-region primer. Nested multiplex PCR, run for three rounds with slightly modified ARM-PCR, yielded TCR beta libraries. Each of the first two PCR rounds ran approximately 11 cycles with TRBV1-TRBV30 forward and C-beta reverse primers. TCRdb analysed the multiplex PCR reads with MiXCR anew, one entry per CDR3 protein. The repertoire consists of roughly 70,000 distinct CDR3 sequences, with about two thirds occurring once and the leading ten covering roughly two fifths.

The chain uses TRBV7-9 and TRBJ2-3; D ambiguous. The sequence was obtained from a man aged 35 to 55 with primary liver carcinoma and hepatitis B virus infection. Sequencing used liver tumor tissue from sampling region 4. Subset in this sample: tumor region T4, right-lateral pole. CDR3 amino acids: CASSPTWTDTQYF. The CDR3 DNA reads TGTGCCAGCAGCCCCACTTGGACAGATACGCAGTATTTT.